The source of this TCR beta chain is a study of blood T cell repertoires in COVID-19. Study as a whole: In each case, the material was cDNA or gDNA derived from T cells, B-cell-depleted T cells, or PBMCs.

Data came from immunoSEQ multiplex PCR; TCRdb stores just in-frame clones and leaves some out. This sample has fewer than 400,000 clones, with about 88% found just once. The CDR3 loop spans 15 amino acids. Sequenced sample: peripheral blood. The TCR sequence derives from a human donor in a cohort sampled during active COVID-19. The chain is built from TRBV21-1 and TRBJ2-2; the table's TRBD1 call for D was not verified on the DNA. TRBV21-1 is tagged as a pseudogene. As DNA, the CDR3 is TGTGCCAGCAGCAAATCGTACAGATCCACCGGGGAGCTGTTTTTT. Encoded protein: CASSKSYRSTGELFF.